One and the same sample provided the 3 T cell receptor beta chains below, sequenced in a study of blood T cell repertoires in COVID-19. TCRdb keeps only in-frame clones here, not all; method: immunoSEQ multiplex PCR. The data hold around 210,000 clones, with approximately 85% observed a single time. The sequenced material came from peripheral blood. The receptor set was obtained from a man aged 50 to 59 with COVID-19, enrolled during active disease.

J is TRBJ1-5 and V is TRBV5-1; TRBD1 is a possible D gene (5 bases). Trimming took 2 bases from V and 2 from J, leaving 5 bases between them. The length of the CDR3 is 13 residues. The germline V gene has CDR1 SGHRS and CDR2 YFSETQ. In DNA form, the CDR3 reads TGCGCCAGCAGCTTACAGGGCAATCAGCCCCAGCATTTT. Its protein is CASSLQGNQPQHF.

The count of this clone is one. The J gene is TRBJ1-5, the V gene TRBV5-1, with a tentative D call TRBD1 (5 bases). There are 14 residues in the CDR3. Trimming took 2 bases from V and 15 from J, leaving 21 bases between them. CDR1 is SGHRS, CDR2 YFSETQ, per germline. CDR3 sequence: CASSFTDRRTLRHF. In nucleotides, the CDR3 is TGCGCCAGCAGCTTTACCGACCGACGGACACTGAGGCATTTT.

The V and J genes are TRBV14 and TRBJ1-2, with 10 bases lining up with TRBD1. Trimming removed 3 bases from V and 5 bases from J; junction bases left unmatched: 3. The germline CDR1 and CDR2 sequences are SGHDN and FVKESK. The CDR3 loop spans 14 amino acids. The CDR3 DNA reads as TGTGCCAGCAGCCATGGGGACAGGGGATATGGCTACACCTTC. Its translation: CASSHGDRGYGYTF.